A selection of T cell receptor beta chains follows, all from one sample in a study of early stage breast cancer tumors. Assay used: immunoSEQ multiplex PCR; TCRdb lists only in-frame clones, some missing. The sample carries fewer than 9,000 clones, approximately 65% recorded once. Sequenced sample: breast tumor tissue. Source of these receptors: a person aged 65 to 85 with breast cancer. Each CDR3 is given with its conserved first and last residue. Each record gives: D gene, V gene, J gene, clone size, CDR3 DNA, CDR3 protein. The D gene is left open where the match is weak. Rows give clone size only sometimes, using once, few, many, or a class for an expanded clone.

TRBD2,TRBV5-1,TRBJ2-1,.,TGCGCCAGCAGCCGGGGACTAGCGGTTGAGCAGTTCTTC,CASSRGLAVEQFF
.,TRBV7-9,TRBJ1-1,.,TGTGCCAGCAGCTTAGTCTCAGGGTGGATCCCTGAAGCTTTCTTT,CASSLVSGWIPEAFF
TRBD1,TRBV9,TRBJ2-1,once,TGTGCCAGCAGCGTCGGGACAGGGGGACTATACAATGAGCAGTTCTTC,CASSVGTGGLYNEQFF
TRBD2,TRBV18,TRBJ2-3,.,TGTGCCAGCTCACCCCTGAGTAGCGGGGGGTCCGTTACGCAGTATTTT,CASSPLSSGGSVTQYF
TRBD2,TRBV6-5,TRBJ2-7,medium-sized,TGTGCCAGCAGTTTGCATAGCGGGGACACGACCTACGAGCAGTACTTC,CASSLHSGDTTYEQYF
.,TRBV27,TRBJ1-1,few,TGTGCCAGCAGTCCCACCGTGGCGACACTGAACACTGAAGCTTTCTTT,CASSPTVATLNTEAFF
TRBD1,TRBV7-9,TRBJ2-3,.,TGTGCCAGCAGCTCCGACAGGGGTTCGGCCACAGATACGCAGTATTTT,CASSSDRGSATDTQYF
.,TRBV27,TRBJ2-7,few,TGTGCCAGCAGTTTCCGCAGTTACTACGAGCAGTACTTC,CASSFRSYYEQYF
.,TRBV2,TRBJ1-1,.,TGTGCCAGTCGACTAGGTATGAACACTGAAGCTTTCTTT,CASRLGMNTEAFF
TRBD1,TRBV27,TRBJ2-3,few,TGTGCCAGCAGTTTATTCAGCGGTGCCAGGGGGCCCGGGCAGTATTTT,CASSLFSGARGPGQYF
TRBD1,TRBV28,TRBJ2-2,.,TGTGCCAGCAGTCGACTGACAGGGGGGGGAACCGGGGAGCTGTTTTTT,CASSRLTGGGTGELFF
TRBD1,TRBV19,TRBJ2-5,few,TGTGCCAGTAGAGGGGGCCCGGGGGAGACCCAGTACTTC,CASRGGPGETQYF
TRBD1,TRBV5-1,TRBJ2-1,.,TGCGCCAGCAGCCTGGGTTTAGGGACAGGGGGCTACAATGAGCAGTTCTTC,CASSLGLGTGGYNEQFF
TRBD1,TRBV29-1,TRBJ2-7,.,TGCAGCGTTGAAAAGGGGGCGGATGAGCAGTACTTC,CSVEKGADEQYF
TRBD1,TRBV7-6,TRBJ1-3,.,TGTGCCAGCAGCTTAGTGGACAGGGGAGGAAACACCATATATTTT,CASSLVDRGGNTIYF
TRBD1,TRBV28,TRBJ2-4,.,TGTGCCAGCAGGTCAGGGGGCCAAAACATTCAGTACTTC,CASRSGGQNIQYF
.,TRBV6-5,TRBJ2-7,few,TGTGCCAGCAGTCTCTACAGGGGAGGCTACGAGCAGTACTTC,CASSLYRGGYEQYF
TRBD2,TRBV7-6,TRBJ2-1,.,TGTGCCAGCAGCACTGCTCACGGGGGGTCCTACAATGAGCAGTTCTTC,CASSTAHGGSYNEQFF
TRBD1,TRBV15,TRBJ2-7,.,TGTGCCACCAGCGCCCGGACAGGGGGCTCAGGAGGACTTGACTTC,CATSARTGGSGGLDF
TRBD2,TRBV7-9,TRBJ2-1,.,TGTGCCAGCAGCTTAAGCGGGGCGGGATCCTACAATGAGCAGTTCTTC,CASSLSGAGSYNEQFF
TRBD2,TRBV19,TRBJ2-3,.,TGTGCCAGTAGTACGCGACCGGGACTAGCGGGGGAGGATACGCAGTATTTT,CASSTRPGLAGEDTQYF
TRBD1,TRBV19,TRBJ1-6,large,TGTGCCAGTAGTAGGACAGGGGGGGATTCACCCCTCCACTTT,CASSRTGGDSPLHF
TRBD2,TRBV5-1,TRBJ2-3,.,TGCGCCAGCAGTCTGGGAGGGGTGGGAGATACGCAGTATTTT,CASSLGGVGDTQYF
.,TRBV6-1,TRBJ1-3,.,TGTGCCAGCAGTGAGTTACAGGGTAACTCTGGAAACACCATATATTTT,CASSELQGNSGNTIYF
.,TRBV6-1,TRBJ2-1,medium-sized,TGTGCCAGCAGACCAACAGGGACCCCTGAGCAGTTCTTC,CASRPTGTPEQFF
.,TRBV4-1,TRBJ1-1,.,TGCGCCAGCAGCCAAGATAATCTTTTCTTT,CASSQDNLFF
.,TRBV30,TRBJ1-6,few,TGTGCCTGGTCCTCGGGGAGTTCACCCCTCCACTTT,CAWSSGSSPLHF
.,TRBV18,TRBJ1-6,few,TGTGCCAGCTCACCGTACAGTGACAATTCACCCCTCCACTTT,CASSPYSDNSPLHF
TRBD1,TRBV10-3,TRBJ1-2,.,TGTGCCATCAGTGGGGACAGGGGGGACTATGGCTACACCTTC,CAISGDRGDYGYTF
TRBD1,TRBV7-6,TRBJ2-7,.,TGTGCCAGCAGCTTAGGACAGGGGGGGGGCGAGCAGTACTTC,CASSLGQGGGEQYF
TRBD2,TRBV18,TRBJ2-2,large,TGTGCCAGCTCACCACGCAGCGGGGAGTCTATTCGGGAGCTGTTTTTT,CASSPRSGESIRELFF
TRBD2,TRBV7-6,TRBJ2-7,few,TGTGCCAGCACTGAGCAAGCGGGGGGAGGATACGAGCAGTACTTC,CASTEQAGGGYEQYF
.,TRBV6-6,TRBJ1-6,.,TGTGCCAGCCGTACGGGGGTAAATTCACCCCTCCACTTT,CASRTGVNSPLHF
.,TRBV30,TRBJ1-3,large,TGTGCCTTACAGCCCTCTGGAAACACCATATATTTT,CALQPSGNTIYF